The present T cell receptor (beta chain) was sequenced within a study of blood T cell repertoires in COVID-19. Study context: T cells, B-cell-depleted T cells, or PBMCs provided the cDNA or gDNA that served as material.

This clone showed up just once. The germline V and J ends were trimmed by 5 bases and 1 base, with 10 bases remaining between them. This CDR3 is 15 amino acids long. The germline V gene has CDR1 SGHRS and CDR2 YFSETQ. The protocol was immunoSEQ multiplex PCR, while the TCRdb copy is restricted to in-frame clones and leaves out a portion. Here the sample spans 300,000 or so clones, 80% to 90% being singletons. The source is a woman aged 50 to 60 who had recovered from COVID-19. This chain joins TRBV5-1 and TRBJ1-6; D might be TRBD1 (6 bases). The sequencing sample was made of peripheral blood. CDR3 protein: CASRLQGSYNSPLHF. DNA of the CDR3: TGCGCCAGCAGATTACAGGGTTCCTATAATTCACCCCTCCACTTT.